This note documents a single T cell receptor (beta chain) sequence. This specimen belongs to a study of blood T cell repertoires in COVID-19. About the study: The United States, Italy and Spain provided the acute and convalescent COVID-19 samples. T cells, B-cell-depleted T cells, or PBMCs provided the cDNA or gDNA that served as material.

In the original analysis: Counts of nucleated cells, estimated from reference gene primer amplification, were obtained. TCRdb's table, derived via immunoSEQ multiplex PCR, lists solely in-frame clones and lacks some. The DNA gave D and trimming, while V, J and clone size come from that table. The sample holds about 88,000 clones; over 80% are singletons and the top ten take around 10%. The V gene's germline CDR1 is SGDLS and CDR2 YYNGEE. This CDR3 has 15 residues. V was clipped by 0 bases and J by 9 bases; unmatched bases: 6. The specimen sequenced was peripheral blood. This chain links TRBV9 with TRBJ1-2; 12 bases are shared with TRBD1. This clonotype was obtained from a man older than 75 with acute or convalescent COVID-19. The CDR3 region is CASSVAWGQGASYTF. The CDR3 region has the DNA TGTGCCAGCAGCGTAGCTTGGGGACAGGGGGCGAGCTACACCTTC.